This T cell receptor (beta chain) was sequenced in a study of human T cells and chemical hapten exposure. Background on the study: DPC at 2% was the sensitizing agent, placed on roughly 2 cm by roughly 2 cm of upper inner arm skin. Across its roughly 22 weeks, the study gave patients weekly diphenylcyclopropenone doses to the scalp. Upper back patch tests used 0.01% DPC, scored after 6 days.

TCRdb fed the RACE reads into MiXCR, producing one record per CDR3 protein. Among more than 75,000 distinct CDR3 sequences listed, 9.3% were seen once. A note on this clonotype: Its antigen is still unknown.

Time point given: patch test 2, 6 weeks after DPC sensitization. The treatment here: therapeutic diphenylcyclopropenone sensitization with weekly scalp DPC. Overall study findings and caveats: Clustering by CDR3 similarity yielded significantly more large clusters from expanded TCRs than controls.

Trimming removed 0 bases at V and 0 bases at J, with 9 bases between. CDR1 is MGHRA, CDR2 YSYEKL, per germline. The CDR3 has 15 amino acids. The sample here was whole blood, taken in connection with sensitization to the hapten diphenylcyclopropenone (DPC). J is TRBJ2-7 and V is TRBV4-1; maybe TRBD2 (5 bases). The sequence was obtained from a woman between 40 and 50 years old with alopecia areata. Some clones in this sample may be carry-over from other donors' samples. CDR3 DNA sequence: TGCGCCAGCAGCCAAGATCACACTAGCTCCTACGAGCAGTACTTC. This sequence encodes CASSQDHTSSYEQYF.